This T cell receptor beta chain was captured by sequencing in a study of T-cell reconstitution after alpha-beta-depleted transplantation in children. Preparation of the TCRbeta library used unique molecular identifiers. TCRdb re-derived calls from the PCR reads in MiXCR, one entry per CDR3 protein. The sample records about 610,000 distinct CDR3 sequences, over 9.5% being singletons. The CDR3 covers 17 residues. V lost 5 bases to trimming and J lost 0 bases, with 17 bases between them. CDR1 MDHEN and CDR2 SYDVKM come from the germline V gene. The clonotype originates from a human donor who donated a stem cell graft to a child with acute myeloid leukemia. V is TRBV28 and J is TRBJ1-5; D perhaps matches TRBD1 (5 bases). The material sequenced was PBMCs from the stem cell graft donor, taken from the stem cell graft. CDR3 in DNA: TGTGCCAGCAGTCCCCCCTTGGGAGGGGATAGCAATCAGCCCCAGCATTTT. Translation gives CASSPPLGGDSNQPQHF.